Sequencing of this T cell receptor (beta chain) was carried out in a study of OX40 agonist ivuxolimab in advanced cancers. The wider study: Hepatocellular carcinoma, melanoma, renal cell or head and neck cancer was diagnosed in the dose-escalation patients.

CDR3 length: 13 amino acids. Germline CDR1 SEHNR, CDR2 FQNEAQ (reference sequence). The V end lost 3 bases, the J end lost 5 bases, and 7 bases lay between the germline ends. Sequencing used immunoSEQ multiplex PCR; TCRdb keeps in-frame clones, though not all of them. The sample consists of under 20,000 clones, 80% to 90% of them appearing once. The source is an adult with an advanced solid tumor such as melanoma, head and neck, liver or kidney cancer. Sequenced material: CD4+ or CD8+ T cells sorted from blood, taken in a trial of the OX40 agonist ivuxolimab. This rearrangement joins TRBV7-9 to TRBJ2-2; D is unresolved. CDR3 DNA: TGTGCCAGCAGCTTCCTGGCGACCGGGGAGCTGTTTTTT. Protein: CASSFLATGELFF.